This T cell receptor beta chain was obtained from a study of PD-1 blockade in classical Hodgkin lymphoma. Regarding the study as a whole: Newly diagnosed patients reportedly had lower baseline TCR diversity than healthy donors.

On this clone itself: The antigen is undetermined.

Germline V gene data show CDR1 as MNHEY and CDR2 as SMNVEV (reference sequence). The CDR3 is 14 amino acids. V was clipped by 3 bases and J by 2 bases; unmatched bases: 1. Described time point: cycle 4 day 1 (C4D1), after 5 to 7 weeks of nivolumab. Every patient was affected by relapse after autologous stem cell transplantation, while exposure to brentuximab vedotin was not uniform. Using immunoSEQ multiplex PCR, the repertoire was profiled, and TCRdb retains in-frame clones only, with some absent. In the table there are tens of thousands of clones, more than 75% of which are singletons. The chain has TRBV27 and TRBJ2-7; 10 positions match TRBD1. This TCR was recovered from a human donor with classical Hodgkin lymphoma. The sample was peripheral blood mononuclear cells (PBMCs), taken before the fourth cycle of nivolumab. In DNA, the CDR3 is TGTGCCAGCAGTTTGGGGACAGGGGCCTACGAGCAGTACTTC. It is translated as CASSLGTGAYEQYF.